This T cell receptor beta chain was found in a study of T cell responses to AZD1222 COVID-19 vaccine. In regard to this clone: Its matching antigen is unknown.

The assay was immunoSEQ multiplex PCR, and TCRdb's table has in-frame clones only and misses some. Seen in this sample are about 140,000 clones; the ten most common clones hold roughly 2%. Notes on the study in general: Spike-specific TCRs gained breadth and depth after people received two AZD1222 doses. Vaccine-associated CD4 TCRs ranged over spike, dominating at 160-218 and 743-854. Close to half of spike-specific TCRs reportedly recognize unmutated variant regions.

V was pared by 3 bases and J by 0 bases, with 8 bases of the junction left unmatched. The CDR3 sequence is 18 residues long. Germline CDR1 and CDR2: MNHEY and SMNVEV (reference sequence). J is TRBJ2-6 and V is TRBV27, with 7 bases fitting TRBD1. Sequenced input: peripheral blood. The TCR comes from an adult in good health. In DNA form, the CDR3 reads TGTGCCAGCAGTTTCCGACAGGGACAAGTCTCTGGGGCCAACGTCCTGACTTTC. It translates to CASSFRQGQVSGANVLTF. Based on the CDR3 plus reference TRBV27 and TRBJ2-6, the full variable domain is EAQVTQNPRYLITVTGKKLTVTCSQNMNHEYMSWYRQDPGLGLRQIYYSMNVEVTDKGDVPEGYKVSRKEKRNFPLILESPSPNQTSLYFCASSFRQGQVSGANVLTFGAGSRLTVL.